The T cell receptor beta chain described here comes from a study of CD8+CD57+ T cells in acquired aplastic anemia (dated by TCRdb to 2016 to 2018). Looking at the study overall: On average, sorted CD4+ and CD8+ cells yielded roughly 3.4 ug of extracted DNA, with a range of about 0.18 to 27.4 ug. CD8+CD57+ expansion was defined as frequency above the mean frequency observed in healthy subjects. The paper's findings and limits, for the study overall: CD8+ Simpson's diversity did not differ significantly between patients and healthy controls (P=0.060). About 30 CD8+ CDR3 sequences were found to be shared between patients and controls, but these sequences appeared to be highly expressed in patients and within the immunodominant clones of the patients.

Genomic DNA served as template for TCR beta VDJ combination and CDR3 sequence profiling. TCR repertoire sequencing was run on an Illumina HiSeq 2000. In the authors' own workflow: Repertoires were assessed using TRBV/TRBJ rearrangement plots, CDR3 size and DJ length profiles, and Simpson's diversity index. The most abundant DNA sequence in the deep sequencing data was defined as the immunodominant clone. CDR3 amino acid sequences were screened for sharing across subjects and were compared with published repertoires and the VDJdb database. In-frame beta chains were kept once TCRdb had trimmed the public reads at Q25 with fastp and called clones with MiXCR. One record per CDR3 amino acid sequence lists the most common genes and DNA. It is TCRdb's table, rather than the study itself, that gives the V and J calls and clone size. This sample lists 150,000 to 200,000 distinct CDR3 sequences; 40% to 60% were detected once. The biggest ten clones account for over 25% of the sample.

Counted from cysteine to phenylalanine, this CDR3 has 15 amino acids. Just CDR3 DNA is preserved here, 45 bases in frame from base 1. V gives up 2 bases and J gives up 2 bases, and the segment between their germline ends measures 13 bases. Via the germline V gene, CDR1 is SGHNT and CDR2 YENEEA. This clonotype was counted many times. Its antigen target is currently unknown. Per-base quality was not reported, and no clone a single base away is much larger than it. Flow cytometry had shown CD8+CD57+ cell expansion in the patients selected for sequencing. Every patient had a diagnosis of severe acquired aplastic anemia based on International Study of Aplastic Anemia and Agranulocytosis and Camitta criteria. No patient had received any therapy when blood was sampled. The study deep-sequenced TCR repertoires of sorted CD4+ and CD8+ blood T cells from severe aplastic anemia patients and healthy subjects. Patients were enrolled under clinicaltrials.gov protocols 00001620, 01623167, 00001397, 00071045, 00081523 and 00961064 in the USA. Ficoll-Paque density gradient centrifugation was used to isolate peripheral blood mononuclear cells. Before DNA extraction, CD4+ and CD8+ T cells were sorted by FACS or by magnetic beads.

This chain is built from TRBV11-3 and TRBJ2-7; no confident D gene assignment can be made. Material for sequencing was sorted CD4+, CD8+, or CD8+CD57+ T cells (not recorded which) from PBMCs. The receptor was derived from a human donor with aplastic anemia. The encoded CDR3 is CASSLLSHRPYEQYF. The nucleotide sequence reads as follows: TGTGCCAGCAGCTTATTGTCCCACCGCCCCTACGAGCAGTACTTC.